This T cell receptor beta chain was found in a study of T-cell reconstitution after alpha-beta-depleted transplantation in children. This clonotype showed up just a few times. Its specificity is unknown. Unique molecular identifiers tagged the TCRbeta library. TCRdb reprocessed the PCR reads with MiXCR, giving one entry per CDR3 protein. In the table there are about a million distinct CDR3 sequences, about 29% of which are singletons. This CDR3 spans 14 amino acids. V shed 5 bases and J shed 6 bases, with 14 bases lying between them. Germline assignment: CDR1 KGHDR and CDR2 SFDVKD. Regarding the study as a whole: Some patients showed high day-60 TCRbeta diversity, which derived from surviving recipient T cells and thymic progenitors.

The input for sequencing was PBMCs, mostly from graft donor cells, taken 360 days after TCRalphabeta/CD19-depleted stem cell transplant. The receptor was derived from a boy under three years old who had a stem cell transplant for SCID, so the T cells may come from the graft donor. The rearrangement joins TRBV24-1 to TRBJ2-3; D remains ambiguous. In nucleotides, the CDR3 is TGTGCCACCAGTGGGCCCGGCTTCACGGATACGCAGTATTTT. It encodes CATSGPGFTDTQYF.